A selection of T cell receptor beta chains follows, all from one sample in a study of blood T cells in healthy people across ages. TCRdb fed the 5' RACE reads into MiXCR, producing one record per CDR3 protein. The sample shows around 1,900,000 distinct CDR3 sequences, about two fifths of them seen only once. Material: blood. The receptors derive from a human donor in good health. The CDR3 runs from the conserved cysteine through the conserved F or W. A D gene is named only where the DNA matches it firmly. The size field is filled for only some rows; it gives once, few, many or a size class.

V: TRBV20-1; D: TRBD1; J: TRBJ2-7; size: -; CDR3: CSASDLGQPNYEQYF; DNA: TGCAGTGCTAGTGATCTGGGACAGCCCAACTACGAGCAGTACTTC
V: TRBV7-2; D: TRBD1; J: TRBJ2-1; size: few; CDR3: CASSLEGQVGNEQFF; DNA: TGTGCCAGCAGCTTAGAAGGACAGGTTGGGAATGAGCAGTTCTTC
V: TRBV4-3; D: TRBD1; J: TRBJ1-1; size: few; CDR3: CASSRPGGNTEAFF; DNA: TGCGCCAGCAGCCGGCCAGGGGGGAACACTGAAGCTTTCTTT
V: TRBV28; D: -; J: TRBJ2-5; size: -; CDR3: CASSSLRGQETQYF; DNA: TGTGCCAGCAGTTCACTAAGGGGGCAAGAGACCCAGTACTTC
V: TRBV5-1; D: -; J: TRBJ2-6; size: many; CDR3: CASSLGASGANVLTF; DNA: TGTGCCAGCAGCTTGGGGGCCTCTGGGGCCAACGTCCTGACTTTC
V: TRBV7-3; D: -; J: TRBJ2-1; size: -; CDR3: CASSLEGNHYNEQFF; DNA: TGTGCCAGCAGCTTGGAGGGGAACCACTACAATGAGCAGTTCTTC
V: TRBV11-2; D: TRBD1; J: TRBJ1-2; size: few; CDR3: CASSFDRGRSFGYTF; DNA: TGTGCCAGCAGCTTCGACAGGGGGCGGTCGTTTGGCTACACCTTC
V: TRBV7-2; D: -; J: TRBJ1-2; size: few; CDR3: CASSLAVVGEYGYTF; DNA: TGTGCCAGCAGCTTAGCGGTGGTTGGAGAGTATGGCTACACCTTC
V: TRBV5-6; D: -; J: TRBJ2-6; size: -; CDR3: CASSLGLSSGANVLTF; DNA: TGTGCCAGCAGCTTGGGGCTGAGCTCTGGGGCCAACGTCCTGACTTTC
V: TRBV12-3/TRBV12-4; D: -; J: TRBJ1-4; size: -; CDR3: CASSLLLATNEKLFF; DNA: TGTGCCAGCAGTCTCCTTTTGGCAACTAATGAAAAACTGTTTTTT
V: TRBV2; D: -; J: TRBJ2-1; size: -; CDR3: CASSEGRCNEQFF; DNA: TGTGCCAGCAGTGAAGGGCGCTGTAATGAGCAGTTCTTC
V: TRBV6-2/TRBV6-3; D: -; J: TRBJ2-7; size: -; CDR3: CASSSSQLTYEQYF; DNA: TGTGCCAGCAGTTCATCACAGTTAACCTACGAGCAGTACTTC
V: TRBV20-1; D: -; J: TRBJ2-1; size: few; CDR3: CSANSGPSYNEQFF; DNA: TGCAGTGCTAATAGCGGACCCTCCTACAATGAGCAGTTCTTC
V: TRBV4-3; D: -; J: TRBJ1-5; size: -; CDR3: CASSQGLYREGNQPQHF; DNA: TGCGCCAGCAGCCAAGGCCTCTACAGGGAGGGCAATCAGCCCCAGCATTTT
V: TRBV20-1; D: -; J: TRBJ2-3; size: -; CDR3: CSARDPRGGGDTQYF; DNA: TGCAGTGCTAGAGATCCCCGGGGAGGGGGAGATACGCAGTATTTT
V: TRBV6-6; D: -; J: TRBJ1-2; size: few; CDR3: CASRSVDYGYTF; DNA: TGTGCCAGCAGATCGGTGGACTATGGCTACACCTTC
V: TRBV5-5; D: TRBD1; J: TRBJ2-3; size: once; CDR3: CASNFFGQGARDTQYF; DNA: TGTGCCAGCAACTTCTTCGGACAGGGGGCGAGAGATACGCAGTATTTT
V: TRBV10-3; D: TRBD1; J: TRBJ2-7; size: -; CDR3: CAISTGTGGSYEQYF; DNA: TGTGCCATCAGTACCGGGACAGGGGGTTCCTACGAGCAGTACTTC
V: TRBV20-1; D: -; J: TRBJ1-1; size: -; CDR3: CSALLQRPEAFF; DNA: TGCAGTGCCTTACTTCAGAGGCCCGAAGCTTTCTTT
V: TRBV20-1; D: -; J: TRBJ2-7; size: -; CDR3: CSARDGRGGSYEQYF; DNA: TGCAGTGCTAGAGATGGTAGGGGAGGCTCCTACGAGCAGTACTTC
V: TRBV29-1; D: TRBD1; J: TRBJ2-7; size: -; CDR3: CSARQGTGVHEQYF; DNA: TGCAGCGCCCGACAGGGGACGGGAGTCCACGAGCAGTACTTC
V: TRBV11-3; D: TRBD2; J: TRBJ2-1; size: -; CDR3: CASSLDPGGTYNEQFF; DNA: TGTGCCAGCAGCTTAGATCCCGGGGGGACGTACAATGAGCAGTTCTTC
V: TRBV7-3; D: -; J: TRBJ2-3; size: -; CDR3: CASSLGQGEAGDTQYF; DNA: TGTGCCAGCAGCTTAGGGCAGGGGGAGGCAGGAGATACGCAGTATTTT
V: TRBV28; D: TRBD1; J: TRBJ1-2; size: few; CDR3: CASTLGTVKGYTF; DNA: TGTGCCAGCACCCTCGGGACAGTTAAAGGCTACACCTTC
V: TRBV12-5; D: -; J: TRBJ2-7; size: -; CDR3: CASGLTTDSYEQYF; DNA: TGTGCTAGTGGGCTCACGACCGACTCCTACGAGCAGTACTTC
V: TRBV5-1; D: -; J: TRBJ1-1; size: -; CDR3: CASSLAPNRDTEAFF; DNA: TGCGCCAGCAGCTTAGCCCCGAACAGGGACACTGAAGCTTTCTTT
V: TRBV12-3/TRBV12-4; D: -; J: TRBJ2-3; size: -; CDR3: CASRTTDRVMRTDTQYF; DNA: TGTGCCAGCAGGACGACCGATAGGGTTATGAGGACAGATACGCAGTATTTT
V: TRBV4-3; D: -; J: TRBJ1-5; size: once; CDR3: CASSQEGWRHNINQPQHF; DNA: TGCGCCAGCAGCCAAGAAGGATGGCGGCATAATATCAATCAGCCCCAGCATTTT
V: TRBV9; D: -; J: TRBJ2-7; size: few; CDR3: CASSPRAVRGGQSSYEQYF; DNA: TGTGCCAGCAGCCCCCGAGCAGTACGGGGCGGACAAAGCTCCTACGAGCAGTACTTC
V: TRBV2; D: -; J: TRBJ1-5; size: few; CDR3: CASSSIHADQPQHF; DNA: TGTGCCAGCAGTTCAATCCACGCCGACCAGCCCCAGCATTTT
V: TRBV6-2/TRBV6-3; D: -; J: TRBJ2-7; size: -; CDR3: CASSYFSSYDEQYF; DNA: TGTGCCAGCAGTTACTTCTCCTCCTACGACGAGCAGTACTTC
V: TRBV9; D: -; J: TRBJ1-6; size: -; CDR3: CASSVVGQKNSPLHF; DNA: TGTGCCAGCAGCGTAGTAGGACAGAAGAATTCACCCCTCCACTTT
V: TRBV9; D: -; J: TRBJ2-1; size: many; CDR3: CASSVGQWPYNEQFF; DNA: TGTGCCAGCAGCGTAGGACAGTGGCCCTACAATGAGCAGTTCTTC
V: TRBV9; D: TRBD2; J: TRBJ2-2; size: -; CDR3: CASSPSGGLAGQNTGELFF; DNA: TGTGCCAGCAGCCCAAGCGGGGGACTAGCGGGGCAAAACACCGGGGAGCTGTTTTTT
V: TRBV9; D: -; J: TRBJ2-5; size: -; CDR3: CASSGGTGYRETQYF; DNA: TGTGCCAGCAGCGGGGGAACGGGATACCGAGAGACCCAGTACTTC
V: TRBV7-9; D: TRBD1; J: TRBJ1-2; size: few; CDR3: CASRGDRQGNGYTF; DNA: TGTGCCAGCAGGGGGGACCGACAGGGTAATGGCTACACCTTC
V: TRBV11-2; D: TRBD2; J: TRBJ2-5; size: -; CDR3: CASSLVFYGRTSGGAVQETQYF; DNA: TGTGCCAGCAGCTTAGTTTTTTATGGCCGGACTAGCGGGGGGGCCGTCCAAGAGACCCAGTACTTC
V: TRBV18; D: -; J: TRBJ2-5; size: -; CDR3: CASSPPDLQETQYF; DNA: TGTGCCAGCTCACCACCTGACCTACAAGAGACCCAGTACTTC
V: TRBV7-2; D: TRBD2; J: TRBJ2-3; size: few; CDR3: CASSFRLAGGTDTQYF; DNA: TGTGCCAGCAGCTTCCGACTAGCGGGGGGCACAGATACGCAGTATTTT
V: TRBV10-3; D: -; J: TRBJ1-2; size: -; CDR3: CAISESQNGYTF; DNA: TGTGCCATCAGTGAGTCCCAGAATGGCTACACCTTC
V: TRBV4-2; D: TRBD2; J: TRBJ2-3; size: -; CDR3: CASSQEVAGGPFTDTQYF; DNA: TGTGCCAGCAGCCAAGAAGTAGCGGGGGGCCCCTTCACAGATACGCAGTATTTT
V: TRBV7-7; D: TRBD2; J: TRBJ2-1; size: -; CDR3: CASTSGGPGSEQFF; DNA: TGTGCTAGCACTTCGGGGGGGCCGGGGAGTGAGCAGTTCTTC
V: TRBV10-3; D: -; J: TRBJ2-2; size: few; CDR3: CAISDDTKGSGELFF; DNA: TGTGCCATCAGTGATGACACTAAGGGATCGGGGGAGCTGTTTTTT
V: TRBV6-6; D: -; J: TRBJ2-5; size: -; CDR3: CASSYTIEVAGETQYF; DNA: TGTGCCAGCAGTTACACCATAGAGGTCGCCGGTGAGACCCAGTACTTC
V: TRBV28; D: -; J: TRBJ1-5; size: many; CDR3: CASSLYGSSQPQHF; DNA: TGTGCCAGCAGTTTATATGGTTCAAGTCAGCCCCAGCATTTT
V: TRBV7-2; D: TRBD1; J: TRBJ1-5; size: -; CDR3: CASSRRTGISQPQHF; DNA: TGTGCCAGCAGCCGGAGGACAGGGATCTCTCAGCCCCAGCATTTT
V: TRBV6-2/TRBV6-3; D: TRBD1; J: TRBJ2-7; size: -; CDR3: CASSYDRGLPYEQYF; DNA: TGTGCCAGCAGTTACGACAGGGGGCTACCCTACGAGCAGTACTTC
V: TRBV6-2/TRBV6-3; D: -; J: TRBJ2-7; size: -; CDR3: CASSYGYWGQTFSYEQYF; DNA: TGTGCCAGCAGTTACGGGTATTGGGGGCAGACCTTCTCCTACGAGCAGTACTTC
V: TRBV20-1; D: -; J: TRBJ1-2; size: -; CDR3: CSASGDPRDNYGYTF; DNA: TGCAGTGCTAGTGGGGACCCCAGGGATAACTATGGCTACACCTTC
V: TRBV4-3; D: -; J: TRBJ1-2; size: -; CDR3: CASSHRGFYGYTF; DNA: TGCGCCAGCAGCCACCGCGGCTTTTATGGCTACACCTTC
V: TRBV7-9; D: -; J: TRBJ2-3; size: few; CDR3: CASTDGQNTDTQYF; DNA: TGTGCCAGCACTGACGGACAGAACACAGATACGCAGTATTTT
V: TRBV5-1; D: -; J: TRBJ2-7; size: -; CDR3: CASRGSTGDFYEQYF; DNA: TGCGCCAGCAGGGGGTCGACAGGAGACTTTTACGAGCAGTACTTC
V: TRBV6-5; D: -; J: TRBJ1-5; size: -; CDR3: CASSRTGTGNNQPQHF; DNA: TGTGCCAGCAGTCGAACAGGGACGGGCAACAATCAGCCCCAGCATTTT
V: TRBV12-3/TRBV12-4; D: TRBD1; J: TRBJ2-1; size: -; CDR3: CASSQGITGGYGQFF; DNA: TGTGCCAGCAGCCAGGGAATTACAGGGGGCTATGGGCAGTTCTTC
V: TRBV5-6; D: -; J: TRBJ1-5; size: -; CDR3: CASSLGTGTDQPQHF; DNA: TGTGCCAGCAGCCTCGGGACGGGGACGGATCAGCCCCAGCATTTT